These T cell receptor beta chains were read from a single sample in a study of T cell responses to AZD1222 COVID-19 vaccine. Sequencing was performed with immunoSEQ multiplex PCR; in TCRdb, only in-frame clones are kept and a portion is missing. Counted here are nearly 100,000 clones, around nine tenths occurring once; the ten biggest clones make up 2.8%. The sample in question was peripheral blood, obtained on day 0 of AZD1222 vaccination. These receptors were collected from an adult in good health. Both conserved end residues are part of each CDR3. The order of the fields is CDR3 protein, V gene, D gene, clone size. A D gene is named only where the DNA matches it firmly. A clone size is listed for some rows: how often the clone was seen (once, few, many), or a class if it is expanded.

cdr3_aa: CASSATGQYNSPLHF
v_call: TRBV27
d_call: TRBD1
clone_size: .

cdr3_aa: CASSRATTDTQYF
v_call: TRBV19
d_call: .
clone_size: .

cdr3_aa: CASSPPGDGNQPQHF
v_call: TRBV5-7
d_call: .
clone_size: .

cdr3_aa: CASSTGGLNEQFF
v_call: TRBV9
d_call: .
clone_size: .

cdr3_aa: CASKNAGLDTQYF
v_call: TRBV10-2
d_call: .
clone_size: .

cdr3_aa: CASSLTGIGYTF
v_call: TRBV28
d_call: TRBD1
clone_size: .

cdr3_aa: CASSPLRDGSFSGANVLTF
v_call: TRBV18
d_call: .
clone_size: .

cdr3_aa: CASSQETGYYGYTF
v_call: TRBV3-1/TRBV3-2
d_call: TRBD1
clone_size: .

cdr3_aa: CASSQDTSTIYF
v_call: TRBV4-1
d_call: .
clone_size: .

cdr3_aa: CASSIDHRDRGYGYTF
v_call: TRBV19
d_call: .
clone_size: .

cdr3_aa: CASLLQNGNTEAFF
v_call: TRBV18
d_call: .
clone_size: .

cdr3_aa: CASSPRGVANSYNEQFF
v_call: TRBV9
d_call: .
clone_size: .

cdr3_aa: CASSLSQGGRGRTDTQYF
v_call: TRBV19
d_call: .
clone_size: once

cdr3_aa: CASIGQMNTEAFF
v_call: TRBV5-4
d_call: .
clone_size: .

cdr3_aa: CASSLAGAGGYTF
v_call: TRBV5-1
d_call: .
clone_size: .

cdr3_aa: CASSTWDRLDQPQHF
v_call: TRBV19
d_call: TRBD1
clone_size: .

cdr3_aa: CASSYTSNYGYTF
v_call: TRBV27
d_call: .
clone_size: .

cdr3_aa: CASRTQGYTGELFF
v_call: TRBV2
d_call: .
clone_size: .

cdr3_aa: CASSQANEQYF
v_call: TRBV6-2/TRBV6-3
d_call: .
clone_size: .

cdr3_aa: CASSIVTWGSEKLFF
v_call: TRBV16
d_call: .
clone_size: .

cdr3_aa: CASSVRGLDTEAFF
v_call: TRBV9
d_call: .
clone_size: .

cdr3_aa: CASSRGQGILTGELFF
v_call: TRBV11-3
d_call: .
clone_size: once